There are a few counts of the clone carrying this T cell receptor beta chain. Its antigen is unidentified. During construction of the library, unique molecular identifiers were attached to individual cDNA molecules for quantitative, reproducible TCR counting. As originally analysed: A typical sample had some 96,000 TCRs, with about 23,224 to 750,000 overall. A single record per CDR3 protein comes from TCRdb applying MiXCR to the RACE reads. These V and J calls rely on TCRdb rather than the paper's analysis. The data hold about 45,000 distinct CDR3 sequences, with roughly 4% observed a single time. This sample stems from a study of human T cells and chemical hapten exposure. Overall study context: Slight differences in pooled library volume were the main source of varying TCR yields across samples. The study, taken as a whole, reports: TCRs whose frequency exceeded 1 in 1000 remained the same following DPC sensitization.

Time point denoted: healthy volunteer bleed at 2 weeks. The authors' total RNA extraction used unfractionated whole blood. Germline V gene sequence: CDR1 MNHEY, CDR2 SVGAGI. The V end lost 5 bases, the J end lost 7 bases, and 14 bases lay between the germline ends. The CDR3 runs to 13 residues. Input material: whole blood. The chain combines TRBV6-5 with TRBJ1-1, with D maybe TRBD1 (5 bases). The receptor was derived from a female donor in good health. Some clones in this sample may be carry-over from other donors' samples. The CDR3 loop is CASSAPLGVEAFF. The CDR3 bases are TGTGCCAGCAGTGCTCCCCTGGGGGTTGAAGCTTTCTTT.